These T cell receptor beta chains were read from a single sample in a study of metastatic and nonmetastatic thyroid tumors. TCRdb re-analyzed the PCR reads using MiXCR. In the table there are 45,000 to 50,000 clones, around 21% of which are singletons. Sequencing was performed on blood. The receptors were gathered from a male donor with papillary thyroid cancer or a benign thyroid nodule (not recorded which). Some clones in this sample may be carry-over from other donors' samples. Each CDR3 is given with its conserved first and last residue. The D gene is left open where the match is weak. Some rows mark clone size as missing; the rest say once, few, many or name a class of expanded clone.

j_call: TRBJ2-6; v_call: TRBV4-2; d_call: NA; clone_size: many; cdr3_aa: CASSQDRGSGANVLTF; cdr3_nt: TGTGCCAGCAGCCAAGATCGGGGCTCTGGGGCCAACGTCCTGACTTTC
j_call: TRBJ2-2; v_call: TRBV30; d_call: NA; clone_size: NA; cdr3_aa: CAWSVGWTANTGELFF; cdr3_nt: TGTGCCTGGAGTGTAGGGTGGACAGCGAACACCGGGGAGCTGTTTTTT
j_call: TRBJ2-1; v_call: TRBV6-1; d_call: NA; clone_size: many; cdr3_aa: CASSEAGPLRSYNEQFF; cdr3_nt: TGTGCCAGCAGTGAAGCGGGGCCGTTGCGCTCCTACAATGAGCAGTTCTTC
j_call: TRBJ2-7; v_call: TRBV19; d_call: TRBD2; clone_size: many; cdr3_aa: CASSRSPGGLGNEQYF; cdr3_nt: TGTGCCAGTAGTAGATCGCCGGGGGGGCTGGGAAACGAGCAGTACTTC
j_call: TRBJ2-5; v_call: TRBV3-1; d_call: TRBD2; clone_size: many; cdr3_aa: CASSQTSGQETQYF; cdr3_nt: TGTGCCAGCAGCCAAACTAGCGGCCAAGAGACCCAGTACTTC
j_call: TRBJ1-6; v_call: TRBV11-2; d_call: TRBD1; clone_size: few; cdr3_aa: CASSTTPGGSNSPLHF; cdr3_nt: TGTGCCAGCAGCACTACCCCAGGGGGGAGTAATTCACCCCTCCACTTT
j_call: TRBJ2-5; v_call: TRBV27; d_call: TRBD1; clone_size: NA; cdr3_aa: CASSLFRQGCQEAQYF; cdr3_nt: TGTGCCAGCAGTTTATTCCGACAGGGTTGCCAAGAGGCCCAGTACTTC
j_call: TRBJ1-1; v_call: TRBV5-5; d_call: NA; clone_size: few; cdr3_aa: CAMDSMNTEAFF; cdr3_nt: TGTGCCATGGACAGTATGAACACTGAAGCTTTCTTT
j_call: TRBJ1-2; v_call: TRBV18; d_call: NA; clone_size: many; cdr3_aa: CASSPFPPPGGRGDGYTF; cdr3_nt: TGTGCCAGCTCACCCTTTCCCCCTCCCGGAGGACGAGGGGATGGCTACACCTTC
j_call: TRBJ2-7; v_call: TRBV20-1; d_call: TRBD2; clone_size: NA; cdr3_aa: CSARVLLAGIYEQYF; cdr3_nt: TGCAGTGCTAGGGTGTTGCTAGCGGGAATCTACGAGCAGTACTTC
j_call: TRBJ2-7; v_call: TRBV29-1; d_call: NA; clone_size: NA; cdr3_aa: CSVGARGGEQYF; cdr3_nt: TGCAGCGTTGGGGCTAGGGGTGGAGAGCAGTACTTC
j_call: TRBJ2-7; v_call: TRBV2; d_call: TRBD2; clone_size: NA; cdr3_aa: CASGRRSGAGGKSYEQYF; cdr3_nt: TGTGCCAGCGGGAGGAGGAGCGGAGCGGGGGGTAAATCCTACGAGCAGTACTTC
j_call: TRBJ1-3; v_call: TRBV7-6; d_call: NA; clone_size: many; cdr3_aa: CASSSSSSGNTIYF; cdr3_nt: TGTGCCAGCAGCTCAAGTTCCTCTGGAAACACCATATATTTT
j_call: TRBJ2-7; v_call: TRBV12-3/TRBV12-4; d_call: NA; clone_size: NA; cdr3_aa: CASSARDMGFYEQYF; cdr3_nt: TGTGCCAGCAGTGCCAGGGACATGGGTTTCTACGAGCAGTACTTC
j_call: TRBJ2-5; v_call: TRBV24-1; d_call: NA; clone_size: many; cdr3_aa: CATSDKTGPGETQYF; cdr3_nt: TGTGCCACCAGTGATAAGACAGGTCCCGGGGAGACCCAGTACTTC
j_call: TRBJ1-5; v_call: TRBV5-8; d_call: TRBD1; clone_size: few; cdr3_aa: CASSLGRGQGNQPQHF; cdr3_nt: TGTGCCAGCAGCTTGGGTAGGGGGCAAGGCAATCAGCCCCAGCATTTT
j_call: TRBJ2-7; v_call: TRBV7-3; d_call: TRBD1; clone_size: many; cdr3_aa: CASSLTGLGEQYF; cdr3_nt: TGTGCCAGCAGCTTGACAGGGTTGGGGGAGCAGTACTTC
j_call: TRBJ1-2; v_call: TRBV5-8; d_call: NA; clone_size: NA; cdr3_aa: CASSLFPGRDGYTF; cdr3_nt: TGTGCCAGCAGCTTGTTTCCGGGAAGAGATGGCTACACCTTC
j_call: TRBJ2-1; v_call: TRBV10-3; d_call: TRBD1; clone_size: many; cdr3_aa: CALRTGSDNEQFF; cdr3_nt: TGTGCCCTCCGGACAGGGTCCGACAATGAGCAGTTCTTC
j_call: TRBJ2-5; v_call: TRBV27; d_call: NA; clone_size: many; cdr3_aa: CASSLTISPPETQYF; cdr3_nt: TGTGCCAGCAGTTTAACCATCAGCCCTCCGGAGACCCAGTACTTC
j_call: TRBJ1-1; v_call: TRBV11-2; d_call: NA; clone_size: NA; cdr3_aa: CASSLERNTEAFF; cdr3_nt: TGTGCCAGCAGCTTAGAACGGAACACTGAAGCTTTCTTT
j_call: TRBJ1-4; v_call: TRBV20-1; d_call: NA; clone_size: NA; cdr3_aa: CSARPLRDSVLELFF; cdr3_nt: TGCAGTGCTAGACCACTCAGGGACTCTGTGTTGGAACTGTTTTTT
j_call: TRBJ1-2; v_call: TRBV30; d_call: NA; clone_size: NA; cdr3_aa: CAGPTQTNYGYTF; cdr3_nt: TGTGCCGGACCCACCCAGACTAACTATGGCTACACCTTC
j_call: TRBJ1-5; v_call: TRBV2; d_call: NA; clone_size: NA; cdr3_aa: CASSAQGTQPQHF; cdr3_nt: TGTGCCAGCAGTGCCCAGGGGACTCAGCCCCAGCATTTT
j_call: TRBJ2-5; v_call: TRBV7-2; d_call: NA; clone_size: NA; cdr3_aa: CASSNTPGALQETQYF; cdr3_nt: TGTGCCAGCAGCAATACACCCGGCGCCTTACAAGAGACCCAGTACTTC
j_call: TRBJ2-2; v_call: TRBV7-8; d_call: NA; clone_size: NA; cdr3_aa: CAGRPRGGDTGELFF; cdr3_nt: TGTGCCGGCAGACCGCGAGGGGGAGACACCGGGGAGCTGTTTTTT
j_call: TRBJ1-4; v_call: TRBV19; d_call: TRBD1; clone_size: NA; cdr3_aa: CASRLLTGGGRRDEKLFF; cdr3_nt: TGTGCCAGTAGGCTATTAACAGGGGGAGGCCGCCGTGATGAAAAACTGTTTTTT
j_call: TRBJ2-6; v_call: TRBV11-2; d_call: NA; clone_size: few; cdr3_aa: CASSFSASGANVLTF; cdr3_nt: TGTGCCAGCAGCTTTAGTGCCTCTGGGGCCAACGTCCTGACTTTC
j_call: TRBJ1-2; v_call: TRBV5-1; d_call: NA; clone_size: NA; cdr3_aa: CASSSEGGNYGYTF; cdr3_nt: TGCGCCAGCAGCTCCGAAGGGGGAAACTATGGCTACACCTTC
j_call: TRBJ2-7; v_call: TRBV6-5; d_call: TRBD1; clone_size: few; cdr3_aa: CASSYSGQGTYEQYF; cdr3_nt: TGTGCCAGCAGTTACTCCGGACAGGGCACGTACGAGCAGTACTTC
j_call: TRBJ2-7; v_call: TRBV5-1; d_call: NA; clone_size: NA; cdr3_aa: CASSLEGAYEQYF; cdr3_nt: TGCGCCAGCAGCTTGGAGGGAGCGTACGAGCAGTACTTC
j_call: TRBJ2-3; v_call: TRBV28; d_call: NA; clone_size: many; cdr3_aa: CASSRATAHTDTQYF; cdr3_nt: TGTGCCAGCAGCCGTGCCACAGCTCACACAGATACGCAGTATTTT
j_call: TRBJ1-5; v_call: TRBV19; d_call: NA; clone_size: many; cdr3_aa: CASGSRSNQPQHF; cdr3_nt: TGTGCCAGCGGCTCTAGATCCAATCAGCCCCAGCATTTT
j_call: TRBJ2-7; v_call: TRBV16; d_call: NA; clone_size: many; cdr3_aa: CASSQTGSSYEQYF; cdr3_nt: TGTGCCAGCAGCCAAACAGGGAGCTCCTACGAGCAGTACTTC
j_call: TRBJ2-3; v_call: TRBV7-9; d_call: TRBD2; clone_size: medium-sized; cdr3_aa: CASSLGLAGVIDTQYF; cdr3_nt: TGTGCCAGCAGCTTGGGACTAGCGGGAGTAATCGATACGCAGTATTTT
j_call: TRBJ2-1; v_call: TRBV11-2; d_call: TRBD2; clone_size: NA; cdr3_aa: CASSSWTSGSDEQFF; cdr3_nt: TGTGCCAGCAGCTCCTGGACTAGCGGGAGCGATGAGCAGTTCTTC
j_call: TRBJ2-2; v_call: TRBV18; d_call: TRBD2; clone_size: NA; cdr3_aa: CASSPSSLAGSRGNTGELFF; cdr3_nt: TGTGCCAGCTCACCATCCTCCTTAGCGGGGAGTAGAGGGAACACCGGGGAGCTGTTTTTT
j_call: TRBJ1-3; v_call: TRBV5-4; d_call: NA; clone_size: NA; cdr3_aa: CASSLSTASGNTIYF; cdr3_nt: TGTGCCAGCAGCTTGTCGACAGCCTCTGGAAACACCATATATTTT
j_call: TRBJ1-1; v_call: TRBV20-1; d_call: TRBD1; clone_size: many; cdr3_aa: CSARDRLTNTEAFF; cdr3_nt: TGCAGTGCTAGGGACAGGTTAACGAACACTGAAGCTTTCTTT
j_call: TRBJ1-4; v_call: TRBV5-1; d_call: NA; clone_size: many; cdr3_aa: CASSSRGRDNEKLFF; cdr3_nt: TGCGCCAGCAGCTCTCGGGGCAGGGATAATGAAAAACTGTTTTTT
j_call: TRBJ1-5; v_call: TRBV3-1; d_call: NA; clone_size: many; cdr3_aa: CASSQDPNQPQHF; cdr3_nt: TGTGCCAGCAGCCAAGACCCTAATCAGCCCCAGCATTTT
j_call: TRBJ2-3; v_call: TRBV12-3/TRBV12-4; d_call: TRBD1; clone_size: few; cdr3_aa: CASSNRGVSTDTQYF; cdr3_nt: TGTGCCAGCAGTAACAGGGGAGTAAGCACAGATACGCAGTATTTT
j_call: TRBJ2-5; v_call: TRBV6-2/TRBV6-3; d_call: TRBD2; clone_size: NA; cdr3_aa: CASSYPSGRDQETQYF; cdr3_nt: TGTGCCAGCAGTTACCCTAGCGGGAGGGATCAAGAGACCCAGTACTTC
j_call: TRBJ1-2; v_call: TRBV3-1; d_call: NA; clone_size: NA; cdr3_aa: CASSQQKPYGYTF; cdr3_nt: TGTGCCAGCAGCCAGCAGAAGCCCTATGGCTACACCTTC
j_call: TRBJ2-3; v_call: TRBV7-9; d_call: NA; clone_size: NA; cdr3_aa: CPTSLVTDTQYF; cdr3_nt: TGTCCCACCAGCTTAGTAACAGATACGCAGTATTTT
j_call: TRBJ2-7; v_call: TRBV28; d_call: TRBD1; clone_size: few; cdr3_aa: CASSGGGRGFEQYF; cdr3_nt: TGTGCCAGCAGTGGCGGCGGCAGGGGGTTCGAGCAGTACTTC
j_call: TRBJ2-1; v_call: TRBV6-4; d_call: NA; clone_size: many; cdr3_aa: CASSDSSYNEQFF; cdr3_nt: TGTGCCAGCAGTGACTCTAGCTACAATGAGCAGTTCTTC
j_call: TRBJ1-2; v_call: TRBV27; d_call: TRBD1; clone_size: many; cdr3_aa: CASLGQGVGGYTF; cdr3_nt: TGTGCCAGCCTAGGACAGGGGGTCGGTGGCTACACCTTC
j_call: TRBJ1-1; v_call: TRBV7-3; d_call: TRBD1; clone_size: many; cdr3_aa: CASSLGGQMNTEAFF; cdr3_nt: TGTGCCAGCAGCTTGGGGGGACAGATGAACACTGAAGCTTTCTTT
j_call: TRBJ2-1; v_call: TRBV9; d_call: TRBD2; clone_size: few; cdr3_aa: CASSVRLAGNEQFF; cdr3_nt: TGTGCCAGCAGCGTACGGCTAGCGGGTAATGAGCAGTTCTTC
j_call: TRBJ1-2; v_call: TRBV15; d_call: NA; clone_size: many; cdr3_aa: CATSRDVSRVGGYTF; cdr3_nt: TGTGCCACCAGCAGAGATGTGAGCAGGGTGGGCGGCTACACCTTC
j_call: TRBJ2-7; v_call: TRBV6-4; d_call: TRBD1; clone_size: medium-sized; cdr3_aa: CASSDGTGGAEQYF; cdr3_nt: TGTGCCAGCAGTGACGGGACAGGGGGCGCCGAGCAGTACTTC
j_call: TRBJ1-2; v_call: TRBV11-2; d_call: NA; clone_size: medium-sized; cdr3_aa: CASKAVNHYTF; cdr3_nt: TGTGCCAGCAAAGCAGTCAACCACTACACCTTC
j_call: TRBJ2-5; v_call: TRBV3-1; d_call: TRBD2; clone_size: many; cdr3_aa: CASSQVEREGETQYF; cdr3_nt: TGTGCCAGCAGCCAAGTAGAGCGGGAGGGGGAGACCCAGTACTTC
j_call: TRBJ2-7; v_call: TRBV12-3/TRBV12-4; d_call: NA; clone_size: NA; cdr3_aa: CASSRDNTHEQYF; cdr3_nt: TGTGCCAGCAGTAGGGACAACACCCACGAGCAGTACTTC